The rows below give T cell receptor beta chains drawn from one sample of a study of blood T cell repertoires in COVID-19. Profiled with immunoSEQ multiplex PCR; TCRdb holds only in-frame clones, not every one. The sample lists approximately 160,000 clones, about 83% occurring once. The sequenced sample was peripheral blood. These TCRs come from a man aged 55-75 years with acute or convalescent COVID-19. The CDR3 runs from the conserved cysteine through the conserved F or W.

TRBV10-2	16	CASSGREGASGNTIYF
TRBV19	15	CASSTRSYSNQPQHF
TRBV7-2	13	CASSRTAQETQYF
TRBV6-2/TRBV6-3	17	CASSFPRGAGVNTEAFF
TRBV5-5	14	CASSLALGRETQYF
TRBV7-9	14	CASSSTMQNTEAFF
TRBV15	15	CATSIGQLSNYEQYF
TRBV10-3	14	CAIRLRGRDTEAFF
TRBV11-2	14	CASSSPGQGTGYTF
TRBV5-6	15	CASSGRTATNYGYTF
TRBV2	19	CASSTPTGQAKGSNQPQHF
TRBV19	13	CASRNNRDYGYTF
TRBV10-3	15	CAISETGHSYNEQFF
TRBV29-1	13	CSVRTGDTYEQYF
TRBV9	15	CASSVGPGEGSPLHF
TRBV11-2	18	CASSHLGLRDRPYNEQFF
TRBV7-3	16	CASSTYGTSGTDTQYF